This TCR beta chain is from a study of T-cell memory formation after mild COVID-19. Study context: TCR clusters were mostly confined to one donor each. General observations from the study: Contracting clones from day 15 to 85 had balanced CD4/CD8; later expanders favoured CD4+. There were some responding clones in pre-infection memory, which suggested that cross-reactive memory had joined.

Via MiXCR, TCRdb re-called the 5' RACE reads, giving one row per CDR3 protein. There are fewer than 200,000 distinct CDR3 sequences in the sample; under 15% occur only once, and 2.5% to 3.5% lies in the top ten. Germline loops: CDR1 KGHDR, CDR2 SFDVKD. This CDR3 is 13 amino acids long. Points on this clonotype: Its antigen is unidentified. The junction departs from the called germline gene at one end, perhaps through a read error.

Sequencing was done on a sample of PBMCs or a T cell subset sorted from them (not recorded which). This rearrangement joins TRBV24-1 to TRBJ2-3; maybe TRBD1 (6 bases). The TCR was taken from a man in his late teens or twenties who had mild COVID-19 (a few samples of this study predate the infection). Cell type and time point are not known. CDR3 sequence reads: CATSRLGADPQYF. The CDR3 nucleotides read TGTGCCACCAGTCGATTGGGGGCAGATCCGCAGTATTTT.